This T cell receptor (beta chain) was retrieved from a study of cytomegalovirus exposure and HLA in healthy donors. Study conclusions and caveats: Researchers counted 180 or so TCR beta chains as cytomegalovirus-associated.

A remark on this clone: Its target is unknown.

Separation from the roughly 700-subject first cohort characterized the roughly 110-subject validation cohort, to which the donors belonged. Sequenced by immunoSEQ multiplex PCR; TCRdb stores in-frame clones only, minus some. Of under 200,000 clones in the sample, 95% to 97% were seen once. Sequenced input: PBMCs. The receptor was isolated from a woman aged 18-29 years in good health and CMV-seronegative.

The CDR3 DNA follows: TGTGCCAGCAGCGCAAAGACAGGTCCGAGGTACAATGAGCAGTTCTTC. It specifies CASSAKTGPRYNEQFF. This sequence joins TRBV11-2 and TRBJ2-1; tentatively, D is TRBD1 (6 bases). V lost 5 bases to trimming and J lost 4 bases, with 18 bases between them. Germline V lookup: CDR1 SGHAT, CDR2 FQNNGV. This CDR3 spans 16 amino acids.